Below, one T cell receptor beta chain is given with its context. Its antigen is undetermined. These data are taken from a study of T cells expressing NK-cell markers. Study background: Researchers got TCR beta repertoires out of sorted CD3+CD56+NKG2C+, CD3+CD56+NKG2C- and CD3+CD56-NKG2C+ T cells. HCMV serostatus: seven of eight sequenced donors positive, one negative. Regarding the study as a whole: Several of the donors carried dominant NKG2C+ clonotypes that took up 1.0-7.0% of their CD8+ T cells.

5'RACE template switching with UMIs generated TCR beta cDNA. From its re-call of the 5' RACE reads, TCRdb lists each CDR3 protein once, without DNA. Seen in this sample are 400,000 to 450,000 distinct CDR3 sequences; the ten most common clones hold less than 7.5%. This clonotype was sampled from a woman between 18 and 70 years old in good health. The sequenced sample consisted of blood T cells: a sorted CD56 or NKG2C T cell subset, CD4+ or CD8+ T cells, or bulk PBMC T cells (not recorded which).

The CDR3 loop is CASSWAQETQYF. This chain uses TRBV6-1 with TRBJ2-5. This CDR3 is 12 amino acids long. The germline CDR1 and CDR2 sequences are MNHNS and SASEGT.